The following is a T cell receptor beta chain sequence with its context. Its target is unknown. The CDR3 spans 14 residues. The sample is drawn from a study of long-term antiretroviral therapy in people with HIV. Findings and limits, study-wide: Against controls, HIV repertoires showed narrower ranges of CDR3 length. Investigators report no available data on ART adherence, viral resistance or therapy changes. Diversity went up after ART and still fell short of transplant donor controls.

It was version v3.0 of the immunoSEQ assay that was run at survey level. Sequenced by immunoSEQ multiplex PCR; TCRdb stores in-frame clones only, minus some. The data hold over 30,000 clones, with around 85% observed a single time. The chain links TRBV21-1 to TRBJ1-3; the table's D call, TRBD1, has no DNA check behind it. TRBV21-1 is designated a pseudogene. This clonotype was obtained from a woman between 45 and 60 years old with HIV. The sample was unsorted PBMCs, taken 1.2 years after starting antiretroviral therapy. CDR3 sequence: CASSKTGKGNTIYF. The CDR3 DNA reads TGTGCCAGCAGCAAAACAGGGAAAGGAAACACCATATATTTT.